The 18 T cell receptor beta chains listed next were all sequenced from one sample in a study of T cell responses to AZD1222 COVID-19 vaccine. Generated by immunoSEQ multiplex PCR, the TCRdb table keeps only in-frame clones and is missing some. Counted here are more than 100,000 clones, roughly 90% occurring once; the ten biggest clones make up just under 10%. The sample here was peripheral blood, taken on day 0 of AZD1222 vaccination. The source is an adult in good health.

The chain recombines TRBV5-6 with TRBJ2-7, with TRBD2 identical over 11 bases. Trimming took 4 bases from V and 7 from J; bases not matched to a gene: 7. The CDR3 is 14 amino acids. CDR1 SGHDT and CDR2 YYEEEE come from the germline V gene. In nucleotides, the CDR3 is TGTGCCAGCAGCGCGGGAGGACTAGCGGGTGAGCAGTACTTC. It encodes CASSAGGLAGEQYF.

Here the CDR3 reads CASSLGGVGGNTIYF. In DNA, the CDR3 is TGTGCCAGCAGCTTAGGCGGGGTCGGGGGAAACACCATATATTTT. The rearrangement uses TRBV7-6 and TRBJ1-3; D is ambiguous. CDR3 size: 15 residues. Germline V gene sequence: CDR1 SGHVS, CDR2 FNYEAQ. The V end lost 1 base, the J end lost 4 bases, and 11 bases lay between the germline ends.

This chain uses TRBV5-1 with TRBJ1-1; possible D gene TRBD1, 6 bases. Trimming pared 0 bases from V and 3 bases from J, leaving 15 bases between. Germline V gene sequence: CDR1 SGHRS, CDR2 YFSETQ. This CDR3 comprises 16 residues. The CDR3, as DNA: TGCGCCAGCAGCTTGGCCACAGGGTTTGTGGACACTGAAGCTTTCTTT. It yields the protein CASSLATGFVDTEAFF.

The V call is TRBV7-2, the J call TRBJ2-2; 8 bases are shared with TRBD2. V was pared by 6 bases and J by 4 bases, with 7 bases of the junction left unmatched. Germline V gives CDR1 SGHTA, CDR2 FQGNSA. This CDR3 contains 15 residues. CDR3 sequence (DNA): TGTGCCAGCAGGCTCCGGGAGGGACTCACCGGGGAGCTGTTTTTT. This encodes CASRLREGLTGELFF.

V and J are TRBV7-9 and TRBJ1-4, with 7 bases lining up with TRBD1. Germline V gene lookup returns CDR1 SEHNR and CDR2 FQNEAQ (reference sequence). This CDR3 has 16 residues. The V segment lost 5 bases and the J segment 0 bases; nucleotides outside the gene matches: 6. In nucleotides, the CDR3 is TGTGCCAGCAGCCATGGACAGGTTGCAACTAATGAAAAACTGTTTTTT. It yields the protein CASSHGQVATNEKLFF.

V is TRBV11-2 and J is TRBJ2-3; TRBD1 is a possible D gene (6 bases). The V gene lost 6 bases and the J gene lost 8 bases, with 18 bases spanning the gap. The CDR3 is made up of 14 amino acids. Germline loops: CDR1 SGHAT, CDR2 FQNNGV. For the CDR3, the DNA is TGTGCCAGCAGAGGAGGAGTGGGGGCGGTTACGCAGTATTTT. This codes for CASRGGVGAVTQYF.

This clone was seen just once. J is TRBJ2-7 and V is TRBV9; 13 bases fit TRBD2. This CDR3 region has 15 residues. Germline V gene sequence: CDR1 SGDLS, CDR2 YYNGEE. The ends lost 3 bases at V and 2 bases at J; junction bases unmatched: 2. CDR3 coding DNA: TGTGCCAGCAGCGCTACTAGCGGGGGGGCCTACGAGCAGTACTTC. This gives the protein CASSATSGGAYEQYF.

The V gene is TRBV3-1 (or the pseudogene TRBV3-2), the J gene TRBJ2-1; 10 bases match TRBD2. Per the germline V gene, CDR1 is LGHDT and CDR2 is YNNKEL (reference sequence). There are 19 residues in the CDR3. V was clipped by 1 base and J by 3 bases; unmatched bases: 12. This chain's CDR3 is CASSQGFITSGILYNEQFF. The CDR3 DNA is TGTGCCAGCAGCCAAGGATTCATCACTAGCGGGATTCTCTACAATGAGCAGTTCTTC.

The rearrangement joins TRBV24-1 to TRBJ1-4; TRBD1 agrees at 7 bases. There are 15 residues in the CDR3. Trimming cost V 5 bases and J 6 bases; bases outside gene matches: 8. Germline V lookup: CDR1 KGHDR, CDR2 SFDVKD. In nucleotides, the CDR3 is TGTGCCACCAGTGCCGACAGGGTGAGTCATGAAAAACTGTTTTTT. It yields the protein CATSADRVSHEKLFF.

The genes are TRBV2 and TRBJ2-1, with D tentatively TRBD1 (6 bases). CDR1 is SNHLY, CDR2 FYNNEI, per germline. The CDR3 length is 12 residues. V lost 3 bases, J lost 15 bases, and 15 bases lay in between. For the CDR3, the DNA is TGTGCCAGCAGTGATCCGGACAGTCTCCTGTTCTTC. This sequence encodes CASSDPDSLLFF.

The chain is built from TRBV9 and TRBJ2-3; D assignment may be TRBD1 or TRBD2 (5 bases each). In germline, CDR1 is SGDLS, CDR2 YYNGEE. V shed 4 bases and J shed 5 bases, with 14 bases lying between them. The CDR3 consists of 14 residues. The CDR3 DNA reads TGTGCCAGCAGCACCCGGGACGGAGAAGATACGCAGTATTTT. Translating it yields CASSTRDGEDTQYF.

V and J are TRBV24-1 and TRBJ2-7, with D possibly being TRBD1 or TRBD2 (5 bases each). The CDR3 consists of 16 residues. The germline CDR1 and CDR2 sequences are KGHDR and SFDVKD. V was shortened by 4 bases and J by 0 bases, with 15 bases between the two germline ends. DNA for the CDR3: TGTGCCACCAGTGAGCCGGGGACGCGCACCTCCTACGAGCAGTACTTC. It yields the protein CATSEPGTRTSYEQYF.

The rearrangement links TRBV7-5 to TRBJ1-5. TRBV7-5 is annotated as a pseudogene. The length of the CDR3 is 15 residues. The CDR3 reads CARSTGGQWIRAQHF. The CDR3 DNA reads as TGTGCCAGAAGCACGGGGGGGCAGTGGATTAGGGCCCAGCATTTT.

Turning to this clone: One end of the junction is discordant with germline, which a read error may explain. The sample holds other DNA sequences that translate to the same CDR3. CDR3 DNA sequence: TGTGCCAGCAGCCTAGAGAAAACAGGGGGGACCTACGAGCAGTACTTC. Translating it yields CASSLEKTGGTYEQYF. The chain combines TRBV11-3 with TRBJ2-7; 8 bases align to TRBD1. Germline-derived CDR1 and CDR2 are SGHNT and YENEEA. CDR3 length equals 16 residues.

This sequence joins TRBV2 and TRBJ2-5; 11 bases align to TRBD2. V lost 6 bases to trimming and J lost 4 bases; unmatched junction nucleotides: 10. In germline, CDR1 is SNHLY, CDR2 FYNNEI. CDR3 size: 16 residues. The CDR3 spells CASRHGLAGSGETQYF. In DNA, the CDR3 is TGTGCCAGCAGGCATGGACTAGCGGGTAGCGGAGAGACCCAGTACTTC.

This sequence joins TRBV7-8 and TRBJ1-5; D not certain. Per germline, CDR1 SGHVS and CDR2 FQNEAQ. CDR3 size: 15 residues. Deletions cut 9 bases from V and 0 bases from J, with 15 bases between. The CDR3 protein is CASREGIYSNQPQHF. CDR3 in DNA: TGTGCCAGTAGGGAAGGTATTTATAGCAATCAGCCCCAGCATTTT. Full variable domain (outside the CDR3, taken from reference TRBV7-8 and TRBJ1-5): GAGVSQSPRYKVAKRGQDVALRCDPISGHVSLFWYQQALGQGPEFLTYFQNEAQLDKSGLPSDRFFAERPEGSVSTLKIQRTQQEDSAVYLCASREGIYSNQPQHFGDGTRLSIL.

The rearrangement links TRBV11-3 to TRBJ2-5; D remains ambiguous. Germline V CDR1 and CDR2: SGHNT, YENEEA. This CDR3 comprises 13 residues. Trimming cost V 1 base and J 1 base, with 4 bases left between them. CDR3 amino acids: CASSLGTQETQYF. CDR3 nucleotides: TGTGCCAGCAGCTTAGGGACCCAAGAGACCCAGTACTTC.

The chain has TRBV7-3 and TRBJ1-5; a weak D match, TRBD1 (5 bases). Germline V lookup: CDR1 SGHTA, CDR2 FQGTGA. Trimming pared 4 bases from V and 3 bases from J, leaving 16 bases between. CDR3 length equals 16 residues. The CDR3 region is CASSWGGGGNNQPQHF. In nucleotides, the CDR3 is TGTGCCAGCAGCTGGGGAGGCGGGGGTAACAATCAGCCCCAGCATTTT.